The 18 T cell receptor beta chains listed next were all sequenced from one sample in a study of OX40 agonist ivuxolimab in advanced cancers. Profiling relied on immunoSEQ multiplex PCR, and the TCRdb table lists in-frame clones only, not all of them. The profile covers approximately 22,000 clones, with roughly 88% appearing a single time and about 25% taken by the ten largest. The sequences come from CD4+ or CD8+ T cells sorted from blood, collected in a trial of the OX40 agonist ivuxolimab. The receptors originated from an adult with an advanced solid tumor such as melanoma, head and neck, liver or kidney cancer.

This chain uses TRBV28 with TRBJ2-7; tentatively, D is TRBD1 (6 bases). This CDR3 contains 14 residues. Per the germline V gene, CDR1 is MDHEN and CDR2 is SYDVKM. Trimming pared 9 bases from V and 0 bases from J, leaving 15 bases between. CDR3 DNA: TGTGCCAGTAAAGACAGGTTTTACTCCTACGAGCAGTACTTC. It translates to CASKDRFYSYEQYF. Full variable domain (outside the CDR3, taken from reference TRBV28 and TRBJ2-7): DVKVTQSSRYLVKRTGEKVFLECVQDMDHENMFWYRQDPGLGLRLIYFSYDVKMKEKGDIPEGYSVSREKKERFSLILESASTNQTSMYLCASKDRFYSYEQYFGPGTRLTVT.

The chain carries TRBV4-1 and TRBJ2-1; TRBD1 matches 8 bases. The V and J ends lost 0 bases and 12 bases, in that order; junction bases with no gene match: 7. Germline V gene sequence: CDR1 MGHRA, CDR2 YSYEKL. The CDR3 extends over 14 amino acids. Here the CDR3 DNA reads TGCGCCAGCAGCCAAGATATCCATGGGACAGGGCAGTTCTTC. It specifies CASSQDIHGTGQFF.

The genes are TRBV15 and TRBJ2-5; TRBD1 aligns across 7 bases. The CDR3 totals 14 residues. V trimming: 4 bases; J trimming: 4 bases; junction bases outside the gene matches: 6. Germline values: CDR1 LNHNV, CDR2 YYDKDF (reference sequence). CDR3 bases: TGTGCCACCAGCATTACCAGGGGGTTAGAGACCCAGTACTTC. Translated, it gives CATSITRGLETQYF.

The sample holds one count of this clone. This chain links TRBV5-1 with TRBJ2-1; D unclear. The CDR3 consists of 12 residues. CDR1 is SGHRS, CDR2 YFSETQ, per germline. V lost 6 bases, J lost 3 bases, and 7 bases lay in between. DNA for the CDR3: TGCGCCAGCACGGTGGGCTACAATGAGCAGTTCTTC. It encodes CASTVGYNEQFF.

V and J are TRBV7-9 and TRBJ2-3; possible D gene TRBD2, 5 bases. Trimming left V 2 bases short and J 6 bases short, with 15 bases between. The CDR3 runs to 15 residues. CDR1 is SEHNR and CDR2 is FQNEAQ in the germline V gene (reference sequence). The CDR3 is CASSLLPGFADTQYF. In nucleotides, the CDR3 is TGTGCCAGCAGCTTACTCCCGGGGTTTGCGGATACGCAGTATTTT. The full variable domain, with the rest looked up from reference TRBV7-9 and TRBJ2-3, is DTGVSQNPRHKITKRGQNVTFRCDPISEHNRLYWYRQTLGQGPEFLTYFQNEAQLEKSRLLSDRFSAERPKGSFSTLEIQRTEQGDSAMYLCASSLLPGFADTQYFGPGTRLTVL.

The genes are TRBV6-1 and TRBJ1-1, with D possibly being TRBD1 (6 bases). The CDR3 has 15 residues. Germline-derived CDR1 and CDR2 are MNHNS and SASEGT. The V end was cut by 2 bases, the J end by 3 bases, with 13 bases between. CDR3 region: CASSELRGAYTEAFF. CDR3 coding DNA: TGTGCCAGCAGTGAACTTCGGGGGGCGTACACTGAAGCTTTCTTT.

V and J are TRBV7-3 and TRBJ1-2; a possible D gene is TRBD1 (5 bases). This CDR3 contains 15 residues. The V gene's germline CDR1 is SGHTA and CDR2 FQGTGA. V was cut by 1 base and J by 7 bases, with 16 bases left in between. The CDR3 nucleotides are TGTGCCAGCAGCTTAATAGGGGATGGGCCTTCTGGCTACACCTTC. Its protein product is CASSLIGDGPSGYTF.

This chain joins TRBV10-3 and TRBJ2-1; D is unclear. The germline V gene has CDR1 ENHRY and CDR2 SYGVKD. The ends were cut back, 3 bases at V and 4 bases at J, with 10 bases in the middle. This CDR3 spans 14 amino acids. CDR3 nucleotide sequence: TGTGCCATCAGTGACTTAGACGGATACAATGAGCAGTTCTTC. Translated: CAISDLDGYNEQFF.

In this sample, this clone turned up a few times. The chain couples TRBV28 to TRBJ2-3; 8 bases fit TRBD2. This CDR3 contains 16 residues. CDR1 MDHEN and CDR2 SYDVKM come from the germline V gene. Trimming cost V 2 bases and J 5 bases; bases outside gene matches: 9. The DNA of the CDR3 is TGTGCCAGCAGTTTACTAAGCGGGAGAATGGGAGATACGCAGTATTTT. Its translation: CASSLLSGRMGDTQYF.

The chain employs TRBV19 and TRBJ1-5; TRBD1 agrees at 8 bases. Per germline, CDR1 LNHDA and CDR2 SQIVND (reference sequence). The CDR3 length is 16 residues. Germline trimming cut 4 bases from V and 7 bases from J; bases unmatched to any gene: 12. CDR3 region: CASSTIGQGPRQPQHF. CDR3 bases: TGTGCCAGTAGTACCATAGGACAGGGACCAAGACAGCCCCAGCATTTT. Full variable domain (outside the CDR3, taken from reference TRBV19 and TRBJ1-5): DGGITQSPKYLFRKEGQNVTLSCEQNLNHDAMYWYRQDPGQGLRLIYYSQIVNDFQKGDIAEGYSVSREKKESFPLTVTSAQKNPTAFYLCASSTIGQGPRQPQHFGDGTRLSIL.

The J gene is TRBJ1-5, the V gene TRBV5-4, with 9 bases aligning to TRBD1. J gave up 6 bases and V 4 bases, and 2 bases lay outside the gene matches. This CDR3 has 13 residues. Germline CDR1 reads SGHNT; CDR2 reads YYREEE (reference sequence). The CDR3 DNA reads TGTGCCAGCAGCCGGGACAGGGCTCAGCCCCAGCATTTT. Amino acids: CASSRDRAQPQHF.

J is TRBJ2-3 and V is TRBV4-2, with unresolved D. The CDR3 covers 14 residues. V dropped 3 bases and J dropped 10 bases, with 17 bases sitting between them. Germline-derived CDR1 and CDR2 are LGHNA and YNFKEQ. CDR3 nucleotide sequence: TGTGCCAGCAGCCAGCCCCAAGAGCCCTTGCCGCAGTATTTT. As protein: CASSQPQEPLPQYF.

V and J are TRBV7-2 and TRBJ1-4; D ambiguous. Germline CDR1 SGHTA, CDR2 FQGNSA. CDR3 length equals 14 residues. V lost 4 bases to trimming and J lost 4 bases, with 10 bases between them. The CDR3 nucleotides are TGTGCCAGCAGCTCGGCCGGCTTTAATGAAAAACTGTTTTTT. Residues: CASSSAGFNEKLFF. The full variable domain, completed using reference TRBV7-2 and TRBJ1-4, is GAGVSQSPSNKVTEKGKDVELRCDPISGHTALYWYRQSLGQGLEFLIYFQGNSAPDKSGLPSDRFSAERTGGSVSTLTIQRTQQEDSAVYLCASSSAGFNEKLFFGSGTQLSVL.

V gene TRBV29-1 combines with J gene TRBJ2-1, with 11 bases matching TRBD2. The CDR3 is made up of 19 amino acids. After removal of 0 bases from V and 0 bases from J, the junction contained 10 bases not matched to a gene. Germline V gene lookup returns CDR1 SQVTM and CDR2 ANQGSEA. The CDR3: CSVEDWRIAGGGSYNEQFF. The DNA for the CDR3 is TGCAGCGTTGAAGATTGGAGGATAGCGGGAGGGGGCTCCTACAATGAGCAGTTCTTC.

This clone was found a few times. The chain combines TRBV5-6 with TRBJ2-3, with TRBD1 matching over 9 bases. The germline gives CDR1 SGHDT, CDR2 YYEEEE. The CDR3 contains 15 residues. V lost 4 bases, J lost 3 bases, and 6 bases stayed unmatched. For the CDR3, the DNA is TGTGCCAGCAGCAACACAGGGGGCTTAACAGATACGCAGTATTTT. This gives the protein CASSNTGGLTDTQYF. The full variable domain, rest sourced from reference TRBV5-6 and TRBJ2-3, is DAGVTQSPTHLIKTRGQQVTLRCSPKSGHDTVSWYQQALGQGPQFIFQYYEEEERQRGNFPDRFSGHQFPNYSSELNVNALLLGDSALYLCASSNTGGLTDTQYFGPGTRLTVL.

This chain uses TRBV6-5 with TRBJ1-2; D unresolved. V lost 6 bases, J lost 8 bases, and 16 bases lay in between. Germline loops: CDR1 MNHEY, CDR2 SVGAGI. This CDR3 is built from 13 residues. In DNA form, the CDR3 reads TGTGCCAGCAGCATAGACCTCTTGGGGGGCTACACCTTC. It specifies CASSIDLLGGYTF.

The chain is built from TRBV29-1 and TRBJ2-1, with unresolved D. V was clipped by 5 bases and J by 3 bases, with 14 bases between them. The CDR3 consists of 14 residues. CDR1 SQVTM and CDR2 ANQGSEA come from the germline V gene. The CDR3 nucleotides read TGCAGCGTTTTCGGTGAAGATAGCTACAATGAGCAGTTCTTC. This encodes CSVFGEDSYNEQFF.

The chain links TRBV4-1 to TRBJ2-7; 9 positions match TRBD2. This CDR3 contains 16 residues. Germline V gene data show CDR1 as MGHRA and CDR2 as YSYEKL. The V gene end was trimmed by 2 bases and the J gene end by 0 bases; junction bases not matched to a gene: 5. CDR3 DNA sequence: TGCGCCAGCAGCCAAATGACTAGCGGCACCTCCTACGAGCAGTACTTC. It codes for CASSQMTSGTSYEQYF.